This T cell receptor beta chain was obtained from a study of Ad26.COV2.S vaccination and SARS-CoV-2 variants (dated by TCRdb to the early 2020s). For the wider study: Donors in the vaccine arm were drawn from COV1001, a multicentre, randomized, double-blind, placebo-controlled phase I-IIa trial testing Ad26.COV2.S in healthy adults. Ad26.COV2.S was given intramuscularly at 5x10^10 or 1x10^11 viral particles, as a single shot or as two shots 56 days apart. TCRbeta repertoire sequencing served as the tool for gauging how specific and how broad the SARS-CoV-2-reactive T cell receptors were following Ad26.COV2.S vaccination. The TCR-sequenced set comprised about 32 samples: some 20 Ad26.COV2.S vaccine recipients, 5 placebo recipients and 8 SARS-CoV-2 convalescent individuals. Trial participants were randomized into five groups of five: low-dose or high-dose Ad26.COV2.S given once or twice, or placebo on both occasions. Throughout the experiments and outcome assessment, investigators stayed blinded to trial group allocation.

The immunoSEQ Assay was the method used to sequence TCRbeta CDR3 regions. After extraction, genomic DNA underwent amplification by bias-controlled multiplex PCR, followed by high-throughput sequencing. Under the source paper's analysis protocol: To quantify the absolute abundance of every unique TCRbeta CDR3 region, sequences were collapsed and filtered. Usable DNA was measured by amplifying reference genes present in all nucleated cells, and TCRbeta template counts were normalized to that usable DNA to estimate T cell fraction. Repertoire TCRs were annotated as SARS-CoV-2-specific by exact matching of V gene, CDR3 amino acid sequence and J gene to a known reactive TCR set. The reference SARS-CoV-2 TCR set was derived from MIRA and filtered for enrichment in COVID-19-positive ImmuneCODE repertoires, a step that removed public or cross-reactive TCRs. Using the MIRA antigens, annotated TCRs were further analysed by specific ORF or by position within an ORF. Breadth was defined as annotated unique rearrangements over total unique productive rearrangements; depth was the summed frequency of those rearrangements. Two-sided Wilcoxon rank-sum tests were applied when comparing TCR breadth between groups. Held by TCRdb, this immuneACCESS table contains in-frame sequences only and omits some clones. Under half of the omission traces to an unresolved V gene where checked; the cause of the rest is unknown. For V, J and clone size, that table is used; D and trimming come from the DNA. This sample has around 300,000 clones in its table, and about 86% of those were observed once. The top ten clones comprise about 10% of the sample.

With respect to this clone: No antigen is known for it. Nothing much larger sits one base from this clone, and base qualities are not available.

From the cysteine up to the phenylalanine, the CDR3 has a length of 14 residues. Just the 42-base CDR3 DNA is kept, in frame starting at base 1. V is clipped by 3 bases and J by 9 bases, and the sequence between their germline boundaries is 12 bases long. The CDR1 and CDR2 encoded by the germline V gene are SGHVS and FQNEAQ. The label giving this sample's treatment or condition can be read as: about 20 received Ad26.COV2.S at low or high dose, single or two shots; several received placebo; per-sample allocation not given. For vaccine and placebo recipients, the sequenced repertoires came from samples collected on day 63 after the first injection. Between 29 July and 7 August 2020, Cohort 1b enrolled 25 adults aged 18-55 years at one site in Boston, USA. Ad26.COV2.S was a replication-incompetent adenovirus type 26 vector expressing a prefusion-stabilized SARS-CoV-2 spike protein from the original Wuhan strain.

Broad study findings and their caveats: Non-spike TCR breadth was comparable between vaccine and placebo recipients, consistent with the vaccine containing only spike. The study was not powered to compare responses between vaccine doses or regimens. The authors noted that total T cell responses may have been underestimated by the TCR breadth and depth analyses. Compared with placebo recipients, Ad26.COV2.S recipients showed higher spike-specific TCR breadth (P = 0.0014). After vaccination, spike-specific CD8+ and CD4+ T cell responses were reported to show substantial breadth.

The sequence joins TRBV7-8 to TRBJ1-6; no D segment can be confidently identified. Here the sequenced sample was peripheral blood, taken in a trial of Ad26.COV2.S vaccine versus placebo. The TCR was taken from a person aged 18-60 years who received the Ad26.COV2.S COVID-19 vaccine or a placebo. The DNA sequence follows: TGTGCCAGCAGCTTTCAGTCCCGGGGTTCACCCCTCCACTTT. Translation gives CASSFQSRGSPLHF.